The present entry profiles one T cell receptor beta chain with its context. These data are taken from a study of blood T cell repertoires in COVID-19. As for the study in general: Samples taken during acute and convalescent COVID-19 were collected in the United States, Italy and Spain. PBMCs, B-cell-depleted T cells, or T cells provided the cDNA or gDNA that made up the material.

Per the authors' pipeline: Reference gene primers were amplified, and this amplification served to estimate nucleated cell counts. The table came from immunoSEQ multiplex PCR; TCRdb's copy has only in-frame clones and leaves some out. V and J calls and clone size come straight from that table; D and trimming were deduced from the DNA. This sample has tens of thousands of clones, with approximately 80% found just once. CDR3 length: 13 amino acids. V shed 11 bases and J 2 bases; nucleotides not matched to a gene: 4. This TCR derives from a woman in her 70s with acute or convalescent COVID-19. V is TRBV12-3 or TRBV12-4 and J is TRBJ2-1; 9 positions match TRBD2. Sequences were obtained from peripheral blood. In DNA form, the CDR3 reads TGTGCCTGCGGGAGGGCGGCCTACAATGAGCAGTTCTTC. The encoded protein is CACGRAAYNEQFF.